This T cell receptor beta chain was observed in a study of response to subunit inactivated influenza vaccine (dated by TCRdb to between 2018 and 2020). Regarding the research as a whole: Deep quantitative profiling of the T cell receptor repertoire was used in the study to follow responses to a trivalent subunit inactivated influenza vaccine.

Overall study results and their limits: It was suggested by the authors that each seasonal influenza vaccination may recruit only a limited number of new T cells.

The library relied on RT-PCR. TCRdb names Illumina HiSeq 2500 as the instrument used. Clones were called with MiXCR by TCRdb after fastp trimmed the public reads at Q25, and only in-frame beta chains were retained. One record per CDR3 amino acid sequence lists the most common genes and DNA. The sample table lists about 500,000 distinct CDR3 sequences, approximately 16% of them with a count of one. The leading ten clones occupy 3% of the sample. This clonotype has more than one count but fewer than ten. Its antigen is still unknown. It has no much larger one-base neighbor in the sample; base qualities were not kept. The CDR3 runs 13 amino acids, cysteine and phenylalanine included. The CDR3 DNA has 39 bases and is translated from base 1. Trimming at the junction amounts to 4 bases on V and 3 bases on J, and the germline ends lie 12 bases apart. Sequences DFQATT (CDR1) and SNEGSKA (CDR2) are obtained from the germline V gene (reference sequence).

Recombination connected TRBV20-1 to TRBJ1-1; there is no confident call for the D gene. The input for sequencing was CD4+ T cells sorted from PBMCs, taken less than 30 months after vaccination. The clonotype originates from a man in his fifties or sixties who received an inactivated influenza vaccine. Donor details come from another sample of the same person, matched by shared clones. The nucleotide sequence is TGCAGTGCTAAGAGAGGGTGGGACACTGAAGCTTTCTTT. Its product reads: CSAKRGWDTEAFF.